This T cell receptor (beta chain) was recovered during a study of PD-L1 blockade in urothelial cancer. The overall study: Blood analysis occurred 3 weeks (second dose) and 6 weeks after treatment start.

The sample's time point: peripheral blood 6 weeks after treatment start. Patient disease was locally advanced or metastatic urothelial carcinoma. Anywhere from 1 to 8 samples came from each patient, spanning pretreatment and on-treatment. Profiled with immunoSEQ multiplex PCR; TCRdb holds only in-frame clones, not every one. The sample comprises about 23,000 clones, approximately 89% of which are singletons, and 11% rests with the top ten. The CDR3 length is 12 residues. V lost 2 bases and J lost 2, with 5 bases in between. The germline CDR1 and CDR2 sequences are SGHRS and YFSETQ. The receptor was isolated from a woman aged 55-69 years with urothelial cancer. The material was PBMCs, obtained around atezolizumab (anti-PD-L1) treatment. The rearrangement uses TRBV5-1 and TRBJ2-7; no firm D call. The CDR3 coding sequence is TGCGCCAGCAGCTTTAACACCTACGAGCAGTACTTC. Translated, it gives CASSFNTYEQYF.